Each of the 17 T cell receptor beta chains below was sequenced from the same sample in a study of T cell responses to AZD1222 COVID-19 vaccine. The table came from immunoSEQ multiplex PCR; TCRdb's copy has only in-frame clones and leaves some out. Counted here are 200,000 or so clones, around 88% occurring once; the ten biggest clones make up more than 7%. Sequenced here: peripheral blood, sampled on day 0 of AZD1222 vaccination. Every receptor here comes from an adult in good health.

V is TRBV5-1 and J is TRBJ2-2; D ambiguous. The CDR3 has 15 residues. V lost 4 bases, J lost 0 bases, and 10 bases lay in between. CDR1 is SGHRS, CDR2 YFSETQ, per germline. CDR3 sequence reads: CASSPPVANTGELFF. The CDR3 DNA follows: TGCGCCAGCAGCCCGCCGGTTGCGAACACCGGGGAGCTGTTTTTT.

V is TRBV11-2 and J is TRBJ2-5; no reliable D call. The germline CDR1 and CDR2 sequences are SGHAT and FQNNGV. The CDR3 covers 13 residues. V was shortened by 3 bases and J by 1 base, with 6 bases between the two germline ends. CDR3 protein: CASSLEIQETQYF. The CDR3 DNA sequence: TGTGCCAGCAGCTTGGAAATCCAAGAGACCCAGTACTTC. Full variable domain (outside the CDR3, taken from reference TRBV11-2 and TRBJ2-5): EAGVAQSPRYKIIEKRQSVAFWCNPISGHATLYWYQQILGQGPKLLIQFQNNGVVDDSQLPKDRFSAERLKGVDSTLKIQPAKLEDSAVYLCASSLEIQETQYFGPGTRLLVL.

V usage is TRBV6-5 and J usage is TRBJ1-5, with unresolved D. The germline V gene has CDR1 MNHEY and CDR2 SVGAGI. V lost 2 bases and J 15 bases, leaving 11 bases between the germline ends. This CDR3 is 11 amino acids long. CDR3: CASSYGPVWHF. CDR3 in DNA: TGTGCCAGCAGTTACGGGCCAGTTTGGCATTTT.

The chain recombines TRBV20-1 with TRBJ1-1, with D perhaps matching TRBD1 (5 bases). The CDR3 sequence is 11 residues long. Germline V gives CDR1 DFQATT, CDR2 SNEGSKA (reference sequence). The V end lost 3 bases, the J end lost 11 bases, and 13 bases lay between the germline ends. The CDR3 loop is CSARPREGAFF. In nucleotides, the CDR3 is TGCAGTGCTAGGCCCAGGGAAGGGGCTTTCTTT.

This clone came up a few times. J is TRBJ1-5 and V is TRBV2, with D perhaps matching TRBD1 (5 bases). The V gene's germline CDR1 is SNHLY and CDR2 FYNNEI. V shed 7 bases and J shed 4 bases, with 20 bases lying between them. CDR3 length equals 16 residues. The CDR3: CASKTSGAATNQPQHF. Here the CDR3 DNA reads TGTGCCAGCAAGACCTCCGGGGCCGCTACTAATCAGCCCCAGCATTTT.

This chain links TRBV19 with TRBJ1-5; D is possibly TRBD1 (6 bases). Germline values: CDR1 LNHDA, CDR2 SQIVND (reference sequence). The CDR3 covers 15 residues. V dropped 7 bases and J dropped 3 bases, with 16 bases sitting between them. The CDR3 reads CASKFTGQLNQPQHF. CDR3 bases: TGTGCCAGTAAATTTACAGGGCAGCTCAATCAGCCCCAGCATTTT.

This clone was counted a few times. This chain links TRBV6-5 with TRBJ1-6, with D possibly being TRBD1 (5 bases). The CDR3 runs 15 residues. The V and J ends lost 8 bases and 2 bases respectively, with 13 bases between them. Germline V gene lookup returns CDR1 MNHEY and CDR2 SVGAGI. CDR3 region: CASGRDSTYNSPLHF. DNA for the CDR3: TGTGCCAGCGGAAGAGACAGCACCTATAATTCACCCCTCCACTTT.

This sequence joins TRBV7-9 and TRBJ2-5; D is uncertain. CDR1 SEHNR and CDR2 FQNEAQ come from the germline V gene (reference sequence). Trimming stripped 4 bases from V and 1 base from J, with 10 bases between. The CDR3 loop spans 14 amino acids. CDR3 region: CASSSWAPQETQYF. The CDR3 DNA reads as TGTGCCAGCAGCTCATGGGCCCCCCAAGAGACCCAGTACTTC.

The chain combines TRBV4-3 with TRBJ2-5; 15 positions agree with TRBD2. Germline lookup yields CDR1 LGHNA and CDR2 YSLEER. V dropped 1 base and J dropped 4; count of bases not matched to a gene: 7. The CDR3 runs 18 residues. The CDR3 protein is CASSQVVPGLAGGETQYF. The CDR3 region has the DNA TGCGCCAGCAGCCAAGTCGTCCCGGGACTAGCGGGGGGAGAGACCCAGTACTTC.

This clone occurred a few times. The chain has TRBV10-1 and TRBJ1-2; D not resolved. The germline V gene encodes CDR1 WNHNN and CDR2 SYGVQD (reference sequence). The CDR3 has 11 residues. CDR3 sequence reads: CARGSNYGYTF. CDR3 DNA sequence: TGCGCTCGAGGAAGCAACTATGGCTACACCTTC.

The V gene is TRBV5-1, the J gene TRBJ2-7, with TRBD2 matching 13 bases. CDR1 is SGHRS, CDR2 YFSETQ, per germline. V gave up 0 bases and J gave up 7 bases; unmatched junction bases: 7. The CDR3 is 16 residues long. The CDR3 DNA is TGCGCCAGCAGCTTGGAAACTCCGGGACTAGCGGGGGAGCAGTACTTC. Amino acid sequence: CASSLETPGLAGEQYF.

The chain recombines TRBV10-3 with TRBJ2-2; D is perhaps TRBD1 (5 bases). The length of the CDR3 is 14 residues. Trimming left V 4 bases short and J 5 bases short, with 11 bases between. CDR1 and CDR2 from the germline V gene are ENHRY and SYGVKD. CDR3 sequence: CAISAQALTGELFF. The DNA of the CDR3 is TGTGCCATCAGTGCACAGGCACTGACCGGGGAGCTGTTTTTT.

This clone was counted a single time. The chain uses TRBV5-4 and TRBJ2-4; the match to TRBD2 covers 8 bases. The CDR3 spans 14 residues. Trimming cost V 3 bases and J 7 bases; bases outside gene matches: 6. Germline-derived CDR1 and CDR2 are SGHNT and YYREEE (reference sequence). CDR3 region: CASSSGGGPNIQYF. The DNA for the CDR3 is TGTGCCAGCAGCTCGGGCGGGGGGCCCAACATTCAGTACTTC.

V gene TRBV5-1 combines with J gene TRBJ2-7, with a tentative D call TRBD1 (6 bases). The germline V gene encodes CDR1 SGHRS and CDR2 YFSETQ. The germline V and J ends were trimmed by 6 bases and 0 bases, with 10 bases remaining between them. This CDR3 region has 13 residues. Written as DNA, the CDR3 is TGCGCCAGCACCGGACAGAGCTCCTACGAGCAGTACTTC. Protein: CASTGQSSYEQYF.

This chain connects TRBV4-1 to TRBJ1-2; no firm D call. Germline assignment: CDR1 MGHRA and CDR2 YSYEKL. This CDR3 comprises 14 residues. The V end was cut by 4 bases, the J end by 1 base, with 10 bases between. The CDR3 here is CASSPEVGNYGYTF. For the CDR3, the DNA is TGCGCCAGCAGCCCGGAGGTGGGTAACTATGGCTACACCTTC.

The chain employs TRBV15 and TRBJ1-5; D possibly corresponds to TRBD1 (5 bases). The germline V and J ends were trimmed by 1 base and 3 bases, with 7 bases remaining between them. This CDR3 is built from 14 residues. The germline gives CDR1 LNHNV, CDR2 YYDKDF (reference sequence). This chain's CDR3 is CATSRARVNQPQHF. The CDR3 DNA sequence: TGTGCCACCAGCAGAGCCAGGGTCAATCAGCCCCAGCATTTT. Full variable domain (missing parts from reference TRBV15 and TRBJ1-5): DAMVIQNPRYQVTQFGKPVTLSCSQTLNHNVMYWYQQKSSQAPKLLFHYYDKDFNNEADTPDNFQSRRPNTSFCFLDIRSPGLGDTAMYLCATSRARVNQPQHFGDGTRLSIL.

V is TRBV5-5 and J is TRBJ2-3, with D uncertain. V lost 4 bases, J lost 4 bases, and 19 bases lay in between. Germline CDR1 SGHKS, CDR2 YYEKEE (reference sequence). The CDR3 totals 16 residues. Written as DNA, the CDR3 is TGTGCCAGCAGCCTGGGTGTGCCCCTGTGGGCAGATACGCAGTATTTT. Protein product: CASSLGVPLWADTQYF.